Listed below are T cell receptor beta chains from one sample, sequenced in a study of shared clonotypes between healthy human individuals. The repertoire was sequenced with immunoSEQ multiplex PCR; TCRdb's copy has only in-frame clones and lacks some. Here the sample spans around 690,000 clones, less than 95% being singletons. Specimen: memory CD8+ T cells from PBMCs. Source of these receptors: a man aged 18 to 29 in good health. Some clones in this sample may be carry-over from other donors' samples. Both conserved end residues are part of each CDR3. The D gene is left open where the match is weak. Part of the rows lack a size; the others show once, few, many or a class for expanded clones.

clone_size: NA; j_call: TRBJ2-1; v_call: TRBV9; d_call: TRBD2; cdr3_nt: TGTGCCAGCAGCCGCCGGGGACTAGCGGTCTACAATGAGCAGTTCTTC; cdr3_aa: CASSRRGLAVYNEQFF
clone_size: NA; j_call: TRBJ2-7; v_call: TRBV11-2; d_call: NA; cdr3_nt: TGTGCCAGCAGCTTTAGTCTCTCCTACGAGCAGTACTTC; cdr3_aa: CASSFSLSYEQYF
clone_size: once; j_call: TRBJ2-7; v_call: TRBV9; d_call: TRBD2; cdr3_nt: TGTGCCAGCAGCGGCGGACTAGCGGGGCTCGAGGAGCAGTACTTC; cdr3_aa: CASSGGLAGLEEQYF
clone_size: NA; j_call: TRBJ1-5; v_call: TRBV7-8; d_call: NA; cdr3_nt: TGTGCCAGCAGCTTAGATGGTTGGGATCAGCCCCAGCATTTT; cdr3_aa: CASSLDGWDQPQHF
clone_size: NA; j_call: TRBJ2-2; v_call: TRBV5-1; d_call: NA; cdr3_nt: TGCGCCAGCAGCAGAACCCTGGACCAACCTCGGGGGGAGCTGTTTTTT; cdr3_aa: CASSRTLDQPRGELFF
clone_size: NA; j_call: TRBJ2-2; v_call: TRBV27; d_call: TRBD2; cdr3_nt: TGTGCCAGCAGTCTAGCGGGAGAGACTTCCACCGGGGAGCTGTTTTTT; cdr3_aa: CASSLAGETSTGELFF
clone_size: once; j_call: TRBJ2-7; v_call: TRBV27; d_call: TRBD1; cdr3_nt: TGTGCCAGCAGACCGGGACAGCTGAGCTCCTACGAGCAGTACTTC; cdr3_aa: CASRPGQLSSYEQYF
clone_size: NA; j_call: TRBJ2-7; v_call: TRBV27; d_call: NA; cdr3_nt: TGTGCCAGCAGTTTAGAGGGCGAGCAGTACTTC; cdr3_aa: CASSLEGEQYF
clone_size: NA; j_call: TRBJ2-7; v_call: TRBV5-1; d_call: TRBD2; cdr3_nt: TGCGCCAGCAGCTTGGGGGCGGGAGAAGGCTACGAGCAGTACTTC; cdr3_aa: CASSLGAGEGYEQYF
clone_size: NA; j_call: TRBJ1-1; v_call: TRBV5-1; d_call: TRBD1; cdr3_nt: TGCGCCAGCAGCTCGCCGGGACAGGCGATCCAAGGCACTGAAGCTTTCTTT; cdr3_aa: CASSSPGQAIQGTEAFF
clone_size: NA; j_call: TRBJ1-4; v_call: TRBV9; d_call: NA; cdr3_nt: TGTGCCAGCAGCGAGGCACCGCTGGGGTTCGCTAATGAAAAACTGTTTTTT; cdr3_aa: CASSEAPLGFANEKLFF
clone_size: NA; j_call: TRBJ2-1; v_call: TRBV5-1; d_call: TRBD1; cdr3_nt: TGCGCCAGCAGCTTGGGGACAGGGTATGAGCAGTTCTTC; cdr3_aa: CASSLGTGYEQFF
clone_size: few; j_call: TRBJ1-5; v_call: TRBV6-1; d_call: NA; cdr3_nt: TGTGCCAGCAGTGAAGAACAGGCGAGGAGGGACCAGCCCCAGCATTTT; cdr3_aa: CASSEEQARRDQPQHF
clone_size: few; j_call: TRBJ1-5; v_call: TRBV28; d_call: TRBD1; cdr3_nt: TGTGCCAGCAGTCCGGACAGGGGGCAACAGCCCCAGCATTTT; cdr3_aa: CASSPDRGQQPQHF
clone_size: NA; j_call: TRBJ1-1; v_call: TRBV19; d_call: NA; cdr3_nt: TGTGCCAGTAGTATTGATTTGTTCACTGAAGCTTTCTTT; cdr3_aa: CASSIDLFTEAFF
clone_size: NA; j_call: TRBJ2-2; v_call: TRBV9; d_call: TRBD1; cdr3_nt: TGTGCCAGCAGCGAGACAGGGGCCCTAAACACCGGGGAGCTGTTTTTT; cdr3_aa: CASSETGALNTGELFF
clone_size: NA; j_call: TRBJ1-1; v_call: TRBV19; d_call: NA; cdr3_nt: TGTGCCAGTAGTATAGAAGCCTACACTGAAGCTTTCTTT; cdr3_aa: CASSIEAYTEAFF
clone_size: NA; j_call: TRBJ2-7; v_call: TRBV11-2; d_call: TRBD1; cdr3_nt: TGTGCCAGCAGCCTCGGGCCGGGACAGGGAGCCTACGAGCAGTACTTC; cdr3_aa: CASSLGPGQGAYEQYF
clone_size: NA; j_call: TRBJ2-7; v_call: TRBV5-6; d_call: TRBD2; cdr3_nt: TGTGCCAGCAGTTACGGGAGGGCCTCCTACGAGCAGTACTTC; cdr3_aa: CASSYGRASYEQYF
clone_size: NA; j_call: TRBJ2-1; v_call: TRBV5-4; d_call: TRBD2; cdr3_nt: TGTGCCAGCAGCTTCCTGACTAGCGGGAGCGGCAATGAGCAGTTCTTC; cdr3_aa: CASSFLTSGSGNEQFF
clone_size: NA; j_call: TRBJ2-7; v_call: TRBV7-9; d_call: TRBD1; cdr3_nt: TGTGCCAGCGGGGACAGGGTCTTCGACGAGCAGTACTTC; cdr3_aa: CASGDRVFDEQYF
clone_size: NA; j_call: TRBJ1-2; v_call: TRBV28; d_call: NA; cdr3_nt: TGTGCCAGCAGACTCCCTCCCCATTTCTCGAACGGGGGCCAACCCACCTACACCTTC; cdr3_aa: CASRLPPHFSNGGQPTYTF
clone_size: NA; j_call: TRBJ1-2; v_call: TRBV27; d_call: NA; cdr3_nt: TGTGCCAGCAGTTCCGGGACTTATGGCTACACCTTC; cdr3_aa: CASSSGTYGYTF
clone_size: NA; j_call: TRBJ1-6; v_call: TRBV6-5; d_call: TRBD1; cdr3_nt: TGTGCCAGCAGTTACTTCGCGGGACAGGGGAAATCACCCCTCCACTTT; cdr3_aa: CASSYFAGQGKSPLHF
clone_size: NA; j_call: TRBJ1-4; v_call: TRBV19; d_call: NA; cdr3_nt: TGTGCCAGCGGGACTGAAAAACTGTTTTTT; cdr3_aa: CASGTEKLFF
clone_size: few; j_call: TRBJ1-2; v_call: TRBV12-5; d_call: NA; cdr3_nt: TGTGCTAGTGCCATAGACGGACCAGGGGCAAGAGGCTACACCTTC; cdr3_aa: CASAIDGPGARGYTF
clone_size: few; j_call: TRBJ1-1; v_call: TRBV29-1; d_call: NA; cdr3_nt: TGCAGCGATCTAGGTAACACTGAAGCTTTCTTT; cdr3_aa: CSDLGNTEAFF
clone_size: NA; j_call: TRBJ2-7; v_call: TRBV14; d_call: TRBD1; cdr3_nt: TGTGCCAGCAGCCCAAGACAGGGGACGACCTCCTACGAGCAGTACTTC; cdr3_aa: CASSPRQGTTSYEQYF
clone_size: NA; j_call: TRBJ1-1; v_call: TRBV7-2; d_call: NA; cdr3_nt: TGTGCCAGCAGCTTAAGATTGGGCGTCAACACTGAAGCTTTCTTT; cdr3_aa: CASSLRLGVNTEAFF
clone_size: NA; j_call: TRBJ2-7; v_call: TRBV10-3; d_call: NA; cdr3_nt: TGTGCCATCAGTGAGTACCGGGCGCAAAGGAGGGACCTATACGAGCAGTACTTC; cdr3_aa: CAISEYRAQRRDLYEQYF
clone_size: NA; j_call: TRBJ2-2; v_call: TRBV2; d_call: NA; cdr3_nt: TGTGCCAGCAGTGAAAGAGTGAACACCGGGGAGCTGTTTTTT; cdr3_aa: CASSERVNTGELFF
clone_size: NA; j_call: TRBJ2-7; v_call: TRBV14; d_call: TRBD2; cdr3_nt: TGTGCCAGCAGCCCTCGTTGGCGGGAGGGCCCGATACAGGGCGAGCAGTACTTC; cdr3_aa: CASSPRWREGPIQGEQYF
clone_size: once; j_call: TRBJ2-7; v_call: TRBV27; d_call: NA; cdr3_nt: TGTGCCAGCAGTTATCGGGGGAGAGGGAACGAGCAGTACTTC; cdr3_aa: CASSYRGRGNEQYF
clone_size: NA; j_call: TRBJ1-2; v_call: TRBV19; d_call: TRBD1; cdr3_nt: TGTGCCAGTAGTATAGATCTCGGGACAGACTATGGCTACACCTTC; cdr3_aa: CASSIDLGTDYGYTF
clone_size: many; j_call: TRBJ2-3; v_call: TRBV6-4; d_call: NA; cdr3_nt: TGTGCCAGCAGTGATTCGGGTGGGAGCACAGATACGCAGTATTTT; cdr3_aa: CASSDSGGSTDTQYF
clone_size: NA; j_call: TRBJ2-7; v_call: TRBV5-4; d_call: NA; cdr3_nt: TGTGCCAGCAGCTTTGAGGGGGGTACGCCCTACGAGCAGTACTTC; cdr3_aa: CASSFEGGTPYEQYF
clone_size: NA; j_call: TRBJ2-1; v_call: TRBV18; d_call: NA; cdr3_nt: TGTGCCAGCTCACCACAGGAGGGCCTCTCCTACAATGAGCAGTTCTTC; cdr3_aa: CASSPQEGLSYNEQFF
clone_size: NA; j_call: TRBJ2-6; v_call: TRBV7-9; d_call: NA; cdr3_nt: TGTGCCAGCAGCTCGCTGGACAGCAGCTCTGGGGCCAACGTCCTGACTTTC; cdr3_aa: CASSSLDSSSGANVLTF
clone_size: once; j_call: TRBJ2-5; v_call: TRBV5-6; d_call: NA; cdr3_nt: TGTGCCAGCAGCTTTCATCCACAGGGCCAAGAGACCCAGTACTTC; cdr3_aa: CASSFHPQGQETQYF
clone_size: NA; j_call: TRBJ1-2; v_call: TRBV28; d_call: NA; cdr3_nt: TGTGCCAGCAGCCATAACTATGGCTACACCTTC; cdr3_aa: CASSHNYGYTF
clone_size: NA; j_call: TRBJ2-3; v_call: TRBV15; d_call: NA; cdr3_nt: TGTGCCACCAGCATAGATCGGTCCCAAACGCAGTATTTT; cdr3_aa: CATSIDRSQTQYF
clone_size: NA; j_call: TRBJ2-1; v_call: TRBV2; d_call: TRBD2; cdr3_nt: TGTGCCAGCAGGGAGCGGGAGGGAGGGAATGAGCAGTTCTTC; cdr3_aa: CASREREGGNEQFF
clone_size: NA; j_call: TRBJ2-7; v_call: TRBV7-9; d_call: TRBD1; cdr3_nt: TGTGCCAGCAGCTTGGTGCACCAGGGGGCGTCCGAGCAGTACTTC; cdr3_aa: CASSLVHQGASEQYF
clone_size: NA; j_call: TRBJ2-1; v_call: TRBV7-9; d_call: NA; cdr3_nt: TGTGCCAGCAGCCCCGCCGGGGCTAACTACAATGAGCAGTTCTTC; cdr3_aa: CASSPAGANYNEQFF
clone_size: NA; j_call: TRBJ2-5; v_call: TRBV7-9; d_call: TRBD2; cdr3_nt: TGTGCCAGCAGCGCCAAAGCGGGAGGGGGTCAAGAGACCCAGTACTTC; cdr3_aa: CASSAKAGGGQETQYF
clone_size: NA; j_call: TRBJ2-4; v_call: TRBV29-1; d_call: TRBD2; cdr3_nt: TGCAGCGTTGGGACTAGCGGGAGTGGAGTAGACATTCAGTACTTC; cdr3_aa: CSVGTSGSGVDIQYF
clone_size: NA; j_call: TRBJ2-7; v_call: TRBV29-1; d_call: NA; cdr3_nt: TGCAGCGTTGTGGGACCCGGGACCCAAAAGAGCTACGAGCAGTACTTC; cdr3_aa: CSVVGPGTQKSYEQYF
clone_size: NA; j_call: TRBJ2-7; v_call: TRBV7-9; d_call: NA; cdr3_nt: TGTGCCAGCAGCTTCGGAGGGGCGCTTCCCTACGAGCAGTACTTC; cdr3_aa: CASSFGGALPYEQYF
clone_size: NA; j_call: TRBJ2-7; v_call: TRBV5-1; d_call: NA; cdr3_nt: TGCGCCAGCAGCTTCGGCCCTTTGGCGTCCTACGAGCAGTACTTC; cdr3_aa: CASSFGPLASYEQYF
clone_size: NA; j_call: TRBJ1-1; v_call: TRBV25-1; d_call: NA; cdr3_nt: TGTGCCAGCAGTGGTAGGACAGTACTGAACACTGAAGCTTTCTTT; cdr3_aa: CASSGRTVLNTEAFF
clone_size: NA; j_call: TRBJ2-7; v_call: TRBV2; d_call: TRBD1; cdr3_nt: TGTGCCAGCAGTCTCGTTTGGGACAGGGGTTACGAGCAGTACTTC; cdr3_aa: CASSLVWDRGYEQYF
clone_size: NA; j_call: TRBJ2-7; v_call: TRBV5-6; d_call: TRBD2; cdr3_nt: TGTGCCAGCAGCTCCCCCTGGCTAGCGGGCTACGAGCAGTACTTC; cdr3_aa: CASSSPWLAGYEQYF
clone_size: NA; j_call: TRBJ2-7; v_call: TRBV2; d_call: NA; cdr3_nt: TGTGCCAGCAGTGATGCTCCCGGGATGGAGCAGTACTTC; cdr3_aa: CASSDAPGMEQYF
clone_size: NA; j_call: TRBJ2-1; v_call: TRBV6-5; d_call: NA; cdr3_nt: TGTGCCAGCAGTCCAGGAGTTGAGCAGTTCTTC; cdr3_aa: CASSPGVEQFF
clone_size: NA; j_call: TRBJ2-6; v_call: TRBV4-3; d_call: NA; cdr3_nt: TGCGCCAGCAGCCAAGATGGCGGTTGGCTCTCTGGGGCCAACGTCCTGACTTTC; cdr3_aa: CASSQDGGWLSGANVLTF